The 14 T cell receptor beta chains presented below share a single source sample, sequenced in a study of blood T cell repertoires in COVID-19. Libraries were prepared by immunoSEQ multiplex PCR; TCRdb keeps only in-frame clonotypes and omits some of them. The profile shows 360,000 or so clones, about 92% of them singletons. The sequencing sample was made of peripheral blood. The receptors derive from an older woman with COVID-19, enrolled during active disease.

V is TRBV2 and J is TRBJ1-4, with TRBD1 matching 7 bases. V was clipped by 6 bases and J by 8 bases; unmatched bases: 6. Germline V gene sequence: CDR1 SNHLY, CDR2 FYNNEI. The CDR3 consists of 13 residues. The CDR3, as DNA: TGTGCCAGCAGGGGGACAGTTCAGGAAAAACTGTTTTTT. This codes for CASRGTVQEKLFF.

V usage is TRBV7-3 and J usage is TRBJ2-1; the match to TRBD2 covers 7 bases. Germline lookup yields CDR1 SGHTA and CDR2 FQGTGA. Trimming at V came to 6 bases and at J to 1 base, leaving 3 bases not matched to a gene. This CDR3 region has 14 residues. This CDR3 is CASRSGGSYNEQFF. CDR3 nucleotide sequence: TGTGCCAGCAGATCGGGAGGATCCTACAATGAGCAGTTCTTC. The variable domain in full, with the rest retrieved from reference TRBV7-3 and TRBJ2-1, is GAGVSQTPSNKVTEKGKYVELRCDPISGHTALYWYRQSLGQGPEFLIYFQGTGAADDSGLPNDRFFAVRPEGSVSTLKIQRTERGDSAVYLCASRSGGSYNEQFFGPGTRLTVL.

V gene TRBV2 combines with J gene TRBJ1-2; D ambiguous. This CDR3 comprises 15 residues. The ends were cut back, 1 base at V and 0 bases at J, with 9 bases in the middle. Looked up from germline, CDR1 is SNHLY and CDR2 is FYNNEI. CDR3 DNA: TGTGCCAGCAGTGAAGTGACTGAGCCTAACTATGGCTACACCTTC. It translates to CASSEVTEPNYGYTF. Based on the CDR3 plus reference TRBV2 and TRBJ1-2, the full variable domain is EPEVTQTPSHQVTQMGQEVILRCVPISNHLYFYWYRQILGQKVEFLVSFYNNEISEKSEIFDDQFSVERPDGSNFTLKIRSTKLEDSAMYFCASSEVTEPNYGYTFGSGTRLTVV.

V and J are TRBV18 and TRBJ1-6; TRBD1 matches at 7 bases. J gave up 0 bases and V 2 bases, and 4 bases lay outside the gene matches. This CDR3 spans 17 amino acids. Looked up from germline, CDR1 is KGHSH and CDR2 is LQKENI. The CDR3 loop is CASSPKRDSSYNSPLHF. The DNA for the CDR3 is TGTGCCAGCTCACCAAAACGGGACAGCTCCTATAATTCACCCCTCCACTTT.

The chain carries TRBV5-6 and TRBJ1-1, with TRBD1 identical over 7 bases. The CDR3 covers 15 residues. Trimming took 1 base from V and 0 from J; bases not matched to a gene: 3. Germline-derived CDR1 and CDR2 are SGHDT and YYEEEE. The CDR3 loop is CASSLRQGVNTEAFF. In DNA, the CDR3 is TGTGCCAGCAGCTTGAGACAGGGAGTGAACACTGAAGCTTTCTTT.

V usage is TRBV14 and J usage is TRBJ1-4, with 8 bases aligning to TRBD1. The V segment lost 1 base and the J segment 2 bases; nucleotides outside the gene matches: 6. The CDR3 length is 17 residues. Germline-derived CDR1 and CDR2 are SGHDN and FVKESK. The CDR3 sequence: CASSQAFTGGTNEKLFF. Written as DNA, the CDR3 is TGTGCCAGCAGCCAAGCCTTCACAGGGGGTACTAATGAAAAACTGTTTTTT.

The V and J genes are TRBV4-1 and TRBJ2-3, with D possibly matching TRBD1 (6 bases). Looked up from germline, CDR1 is MGHRA and CDR2 is YSYEKL. The CDR3 extends over 14 amino acids. V lost 2 bases and J lost 7, with 13 bases in between. CDR3 DNA: TGCGCCAGCAGCCAAAGCCCGGACAGAAATACGCAGTATTTT. This sequence encodes CASSQSPDRNTQYF.

As concerns this clone: At one of its ends the junction is not consistent with the germline gene, which may arise from a read error. V is TRBV3-1 (or the pseudogene TRBV3-2) and J is TRBJ1-2, with TRBD1 identical over 7 bases. There are 13 residues in the CDR3. In germline, CDR1 is LGHDT, CDR2 YNNKEL (reference sequence). The CDR3: CATDAGGNSGYTF. The CDR3 nucleotides read TGTGCCACCGATGCAGGGGGGAACTCTGGCTACACCTTC.

This chain uses TRBV6-5 with TRBJ2-7; tentatively, D is TRBD2 (6 bases). This CDR3 contains 14 residues. Per germline, CDR1 MNHEY and CDR2 SVGAGI. V dropped 8 bases and J dropped 5 bases, with 19 bases sitting between them. The CDR3 nucleotides are TGTGCCAGCGAACCGGCTGGAGGGGACGACGAGCAGTACTTC. Its translation: CASEPAGGDDEQYF.

This clone has just one count. The gene calls are TRBV7-9 and TRBJ2-7; D gene uncertain. V was shortened by 6 bases and J by 1 base, with 7 bases between the two germline ends. The germline V gene has CDR1 SEHNR and CDR2 FQNEAQ (reference sequence). CDR3 length: 12 residues. In DNA, the CDR3 is TGTGCCAGCAGTTACAGATCCTACGAGCAGTACTTC. Its protein is CASSYRSYEQYF. Combining the CDR3 with reference TRBV7-9 and TRBJ2-7 gives the whole variable domain DTGVSQNPRHKITKRGQNVTFRCDPISEHNRLYWYRQTLGQGPEFLTYFQNEAQLEKSRLLSDRFSAERPKGSFSTLEIQRTEQGDSAMYLCASSYRSYEQYFGPGTRLTVT.

The chain links TRBV3-1 (or the pseudogene TRBV3-2) to TRBJ1-2; 8 bases fit TRBD1. Trimming took 3 bases from V and 1 from J; bases not matched to a gene: 4. The CDR3 sequence is 15 residues long. Germline assignment: CDR1 LGHDT and CDR2 YNNKEL (reference sequence). The CDR3: CASSHRTGFNYGYTF. The CDR3 nucleotides are TGTGCCAGCAGCCACCGGACAGGGTTTAACTATGGCTACACCTTC.

This chain joins TRBV19 and TRBJ1-2; tentative D call: TRBD1 (5 bases). V lost 5 bases, J lost 4 bases, and 14 bases lay in between. Germline lookup yields CDR1 LNHDA and CDR2 SQIVND (reference sequence). This CDR3 is 14 amino acids long. CDR3 in DNA: TGTGCCAGTAGTCAACAAACAAGGGGCTATGGCTACACCTTC. This gives the protein CASSQQTRGYGYTF.

The chain couples TRBV30 to TRBJ1-1; possibly TRBD1 for D (5 bases). V lost 3 bases to trimming and J lost 0 bases, with 14 bases between them. The CDR3 covers 15 residues. Germline CDR1 GTSNPN, CDR2 SVGIG (reference sequence). The DNA of the CDR3 is TGTGCCTGGAGAGGGGCAGAGAGGATGAACACTGAAGCTTTCTTT. Translating gives CAWRGAERMNTEAFF.

The chain employs TRBV28 and TRBJ1-2, with 7 bases matching TRBD1. V lost 4 bases to trimming and J lost 1 base; unmatched junction nucleotides: 12. Germline lookup yields CDR1 MDHEN and CDR2 SYDVKM. The CDR3 extends over 17 amino acids. CDR3 residues: CASSSEGAGQVNYGYTF. The CDR3 DNA sequence: TGTGCCAGCAGTTCCGAGGGGGCCGGGCAAGTTAACTATGGCTACACCTTC.